This T cell receptor (beta chain) was recovered during a study of T cells in Graves' hyperthyroidism and ophthalmopathy. This clonotype was found a few times. Its specificity is unknown. Germline V CDR1 and CDR2: DFQATT, SNEGSKA (reference sequence). The length of the CDR3 is 15 residues. V lost 0 bases, J lost 4 bases, and 5 bases stayed unmatched. Exclusion followed for patients with uncontrolled infection, other autoimmune disease, pregnancy or lactation. Amplified TCR beta CDR3 regions derived from RNA transcripts. When the TCR CDR3 underwent first-round RT-PCR, the HTBI primer set was used. Each CDR3 protein gets one entry after TCRdb re-called the multiplex PCR reads with MiXCR. The sample shows around 490,000 distinct CDR3 sequences, about 20% of them seen only once. Study-wide points: Ophthalmopathy, which appeared later, was predicted by the model a median around 6.5 months before onset. Most clonotypes expanded in the thyroid (above 0.001) were also present in blood.

The TCR sequence derives from a man aged 35 to 55 with Graves' ophthalmopathy. The sample taken for sequencing was blood. J is TRBJ2-2 and V is TRBV20-1, with TRBD1 matching 7 bases. The CDR3 bases are TGCAGTGCTAGAGATAGGAACAGGGGCACCGGGGAGCTGTTTTTT. Translating gives CSARDRNRGTGELFF.